This is a list of T cell receptor beta chains from one sample in a study of early T cells in non-severe SARS-CoV-2 infection. TCRdb called the 5' RACE reads again in MiXCR, with one record for every CDR3 protein. The data hold tens of thousands of distinct CDR3 sequences, with 5% to 6% observed a single time. Sample: whole blood. The origin of the receptors is an adult who was a healthcare worker with PCR-confirmed SARS-CoV-2 infection or an uninfected control (not recorded which). Each CDR3 is given with its conserved first and last residue. Each record gives: V gene, clone size, D gene, J gene, CDR3 protein, CDR3 DNA. A D gene is named only where the DNA matches it firmly. Size is omitted from some rows. Given values are once, few, many or a class for expanded clones.

V gene: TRBV9; clone size: .; D gene: .; J gene: TRBJ2-3; CDR3 protein: CASSSGGASTDTQYF; CDR3 DNA: TGTGCCAGCAGCTCTGGGGGGGCGAGCACAGATACGCAGTATTTT
V gene: TRBV20-1; clone size: few; D gene: TRBD2; J gene: TRBJ2-3; CDR3 protein: CSAPRLAGGFTDTQYF; CDR3 DNA: TGCAGTGCGCCCAGACTAGCGGGGGGATTCACAGATACGCAGTATTTT
V gene: TRBV3-1; clone size: .; D gene: .; J gene: TRBJ2-4; CDR3 protein: CASSQDLAGSIQYF; CDR3 DNA: TGTGCCAGCAGCCAAGATCTGGCAGGGTCCATTCAGTACTTC
V gene: TRBV12-3/TRBV12-4; clone size: many; D gene: .; J gene: TRBJ2-7; CDR3 protein: CASRRAGEYEQYF; CDR3 DNA: TGTGCCAGCAGGAGGGCAGGGGAGTACGAGCAGTACTTC
V gene: TRBV7-9; clone size: many; D gene: .; J gene: TRBJ1-2; CDR3 protein: CASSQGHPLEGYTF; CDR3 DNA: TGTGCCAGCAGCCAGGGACATCCCCTGGAAGGCTACACCTTC
V gene: TRBV7-9; clone size: many; D gene: TRBD1; J gene: TRBJ1-1; CDR3 protein: CASSLRDSWENTEAFF; CDR3 DNA: TGTGCCAGCAGCCTAAGGGACAGTTGGGAGAACACTGAAGCTTTCTTT
V gene: TRBV28; clone size: many; D gene: .; J gene: TRBJ1-1; CDR3 protein: CASSGTGRGEAFF; CDR3 DNA: TGTGCCAGCAGTGGTACAGGGAGAGGTGAAGCTTTCTTT
V gene: TRBV18; clone size: .; D gene: .; J gene: TRBJ1-1; CDR3 protein: CASSGLGVDTEAFF; CDR3 DNA: TGTGCCAGCTCCGGACTAGGGGTGGACACTGAAGCTTTCTTT
V gene: TRBV29-1; clone size: few; D gene: .; J gene: TRBJ1-1; CDR3 protein: CSVDRTMNTEAFF; CDR3 DNA: TGCAGCGTTGATCGAACCATGAACACTGAAGCTTTCTTT
V gene: TRBV2; clone size: .; D gene: .; J gene: TRBJ2-2; CDR3 protein: CASRRLEGLGGELFF; CDR3 DNA: TGTGCCAGCAGGCGTCTAGAAGGATTGGGCGGGGAGCTGTTTTTT
V gene: TRBV9; clone size: many; D gene: .; J gene: TRBJ1-2; CDR3 protein: CASSVDSRPRSYTF; CDR3 DNA: TGTGCCAGCAGCGTAGATTCCAGGCCTAGGAGCTACACCTTC
V gene: TRBV14; clone size: few; D gene: .; J gene: TRBJ2-3; CDR3 protein: CASSQDLRGADTQYF; CDR3 DNA: TGTGCCAGCAGCCAAGATCTACGGGGGGCCGATACGCAGTATTTT
V gene: TRBV27; clone size: .; D gene: TRBD2; J gene: TRBJ2-5; CDR3 protein: CASSLSPTSGGQETQYF; CDR3 DNA: TGTGCCAGCAGTCTCTCCCCGACTAGCGGGGGCCAAGAGACCCAGTACTTC
V gene: TRBV7-3; clone size: many; D gene: TRBD2; J gene: TRBJ2-2; CDR3 protein: CASSAAGSGLARYTGELFF; CDR3 DNA: TGTGCCAGCAGCGCCGCAGGGTCCGGACTAGCGCGTTACACCGGGGAGCTGTTTTTT
V gene: TRBV12-3/TRBV12-4; clone size: few; D gene: .; J gene: TRBJ2-2; CDR3 protein: CASSPGHPNTGELFF; CDR3 DNA: TGTGCCAGCAGTCCGGGACACCCGAACACCGGGGAGCTGTTTTTT
V gene: TRBV2; clone size: many; D gene: TRBD1; J gene: TRBJ2-7; CDR3 protein: CASEPGQTFYEQYF; CDR3 DNA: TGTGCCAGTGAACCGGGACAGACATTCTACGAGCAGTACTTC
V gene: TRBV3-1; clone size: .; D gene: TRBD1; J gene: TRBJ2-7; CDR3 protein: CASSQGTGPYEQYF; CDR3 DNA: TGTGCCAGCAGCCAAGGGACAGGGCCCTACGAGCAGTACTTC
V gene: TRBV10-3; clone size: many; D gene: .; J gene: TRBJ2-5; CDR3 protein: CAIGERVGTGKGETQYF; CDR3 DNA: TGTGCCATCGGGGAGAGGGTCGGGACGGGGAAAGGAGAGACCCAGTACTTC
V gene: TRBV7-2; clone size: .; D gene: .; J gene: TRBJ1-4; CDR3 protein: CASSFGAGVEKLFF; CDR3 DNA: TGTGCCAGCAGCTTCGGGGCAGGGGTTGAAAAACTGTTTTTT
V gene: TRBV5-1; clone size: few; D gene: .; J gene: TRBJ2-7; CDR3 protein: CASSLTSIRKEQYF; CDR3 DNA: TGCGCCAGCAGCTTGACCTCGATTAGAAAGGAGCAGTACTTC
V gene: TRBV19; clone size: .; D gene: .; J gene: TRBJ2-1; CDR3 protein: CASSIFAVGRYNEQFF; CDR3 DNA: TGTGCCAGTAGTATATTCGCCGTGGGAAGATACAATGAGCAGTTCTTC
V gene: TRBV6-6; clone size: many; D gene: .; J gene: TRBJ2-5; CDR3 protein: CASSPGPRKTQYF; CDR3 DNA: TGTGCCAGCAGCCCGGGACCTAGAAAGACCCAGTACTTC
V gene: TRBV6-1; clone size: many; D gene: .; J gene: TRBJ2-5; CDR3 protein: CASSDHRETQYF; CDR3 DNA: TGTGCCAGCAGTGACCACCGAGAGACCCAGTACTTC
V gene: TRBV6-2/TRBV6-3; clone size: few; D gene: TRBD1; J gene: TRBJ2-5; CDR3 protein: CASTITSEGAQETQYF; CDR3 DNA: TGTGCCAGCACCATCACGTCCGAGGGGGCCCAAGAGACCCAGTACTTC
V gene: TRBV19; clone size: many; D gene: .; J gene: TRBJ1-2; CDR3 protein: CASSMSRGSNYGYTF; CDR3 DNA: TGTGCCAGTAGTATGTCCAGGGGAAGCAACTATGGCTACACCTTC
V gene: TRBV20-1; clone size: .; D gene: .; J gene: TRBJ1-2; CDR3 protein: CSAAGQNNGYTF; CDR3 DNA: TGCAGTGCGGCAGGGCAGAACAATGGCTACACCTTC
V gene: TRBV9; clone size: few; D gene: .; J gene: TRBJ2-6; CDR3 protein: CASSARTVFGSSGANVLTF; CDR3 DNA: TGTGCCAGCAGCGCAAGGACAGTCTTCGGAAGCTCTGGGGCCAACGTCCTGACTTTC
V gene: TRBV5-6; clone size: many; D gene: .; J gene: TRBJ1-6; CDR3 protein: CASSLMGTRSSYNSPLHF; CDR3 DNA: TGTGCCAGCAGCTTGATGGGCACGAGGAGCTCCTATAATTCACCCCTCCACTTT
V gene: TRBV20-1; clone size: many; D gene: TRBD2; J gene: TRBJ2-3; CDR3 protein: CSANSGGQPQYF; CDR3 DNA: TGCAGTGCCAATAGCGGGGGGCAGCCGCAGTATTTT
V gene: TRBV11-2; clone size: .; D gene: .; J gene: TRBJ2-2; CDR3 protein: CASSLDRNTGELFF; CDR3 DNA: TGTGCCAGCAGCTTGGACAGAAACACCGGGGAGCTGTTTTTT
V gene: TRBV7-2; clone size: many; D gene: .; J gene: TRBJ2-7; CDR3 protein: CASGGPNLYEQYF; CDR3 DNA: TGTGCCAGCGGCGGACCGAATCTATACGAGCAGTACTTC
V gene: TRBV7-2; clone size: many; D gene: TRBD2; J gene: TRBJ2-3; CDR3 protein: CASSPWTSPTDTQYF; CDR3 DNA: TGTGCCAGCAGCCCCTGGACTAGCCCAACAGATACGCAGTATTTT
V gene: TRBV5-1; clone size: few; D gene: .; J gene: TRBJ1-3; CDR3 protein: CASSLAGLNSGNTIYF; CDR3 DNA: TGCGCCAGCAGCTTGGCAGGGCTTAACTCTGGAAACACCATATATTTT
V gene: TRBV7-3; clone size: .; D gene: .; J gene: TRBJ2-1; CDR3 protein: CASSPSFRDEQFF; CDR3 DNA: TGTGCCAGCAGCCCCTCTTTTCGGGATGAGCAGTTCTTC
V gene: TRBV6-2/TRBV6-3; clone size: many; D gene: TRBD1; J gene: TRBJ2-3; CDR3 protein: CASSFNVPGQGADTQYF; CDR3 DNA: TGTGCCAGCAGTTTCAACGTCCCGGGACAGGGGGCAGATACGCAGTATTTT
V gene: TRBV20-1; clone size: many; D gene: .; J gene: TRBJ1-1; CDR3 protein: CSGSPLGTEAFF; CDR3 DNA: TGCAGTGGCAGCCCGTTGGGGACTGAAGCTTTCTTT
V gene: TRBV7-3; clone size: many; D gene: .; J gene: TRBJ2-1; CDR3 protein: CASSFGINNEQFF; CDR3 DNA: TGTGCCAGCAGCTTCGGGATAAACAATGAGCAGTTCTTC